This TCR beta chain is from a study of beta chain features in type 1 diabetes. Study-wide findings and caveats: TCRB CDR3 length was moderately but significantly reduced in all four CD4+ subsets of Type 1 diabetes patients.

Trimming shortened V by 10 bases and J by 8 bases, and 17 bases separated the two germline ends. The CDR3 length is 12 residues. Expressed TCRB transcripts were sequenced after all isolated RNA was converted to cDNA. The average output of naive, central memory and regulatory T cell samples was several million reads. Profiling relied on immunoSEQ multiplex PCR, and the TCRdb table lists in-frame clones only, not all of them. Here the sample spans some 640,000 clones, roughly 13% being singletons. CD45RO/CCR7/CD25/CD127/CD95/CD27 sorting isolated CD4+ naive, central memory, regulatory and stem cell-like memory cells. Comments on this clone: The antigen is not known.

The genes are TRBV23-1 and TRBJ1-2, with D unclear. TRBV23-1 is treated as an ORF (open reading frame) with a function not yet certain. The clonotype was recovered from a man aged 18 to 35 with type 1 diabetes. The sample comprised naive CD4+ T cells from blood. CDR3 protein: CATMGPSGGYTF. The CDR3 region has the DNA TGCGCCACAATGGGTCCTTCGGGCGGCTACACCTTC.